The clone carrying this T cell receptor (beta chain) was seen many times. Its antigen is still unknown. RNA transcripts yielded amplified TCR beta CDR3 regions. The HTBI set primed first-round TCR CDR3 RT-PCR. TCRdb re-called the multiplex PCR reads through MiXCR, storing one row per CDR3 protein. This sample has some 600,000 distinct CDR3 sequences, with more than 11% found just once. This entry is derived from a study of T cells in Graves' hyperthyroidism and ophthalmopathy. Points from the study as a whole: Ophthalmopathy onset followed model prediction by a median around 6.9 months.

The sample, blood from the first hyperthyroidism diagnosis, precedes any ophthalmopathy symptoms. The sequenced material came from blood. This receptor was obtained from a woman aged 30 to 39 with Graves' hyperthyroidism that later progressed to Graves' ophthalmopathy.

The CDR3 nucleotides read TGTGCCAGCAGTTACGAGAGGGGCGGCTACACCTTC. Its protein product is CASSYERGGYTF. V and J are TRBV6-5 and TRBJ1-2; the D gene is possibly TRBD1 (5 bases). Germline CDR1 reads MNHEY; CDR2 reads SVGAGI. The CDR3 loop spans 12 amino acids. Trimming cost V 2 bases and J 8 bases, with 9 bases left between them.